This T cell receptor (beta chain) was found in a study of CD8 T cells in ankylosing spondylitis. Study results and limitations: Disease-linked clones displayed a CD8+ phenotype and appeared relatively rarely in peripheral blood. A TCR beta motif of fewer than ten highly homologous variants seemed to mark ankylosing spondylitis blood. Significant enrichment of disease-linked clones was reportedly seen in matched ankylosing spondylitis synovial fluid.

The CDR3 runs to 15 residues. Germline V gene sequence: CDR1 LGHNA, CDR2 YSLEER. Trimming shortened V by 3 bases and J by 5 bases, and 16 bases separated the two germline ends. This clonotype was observed at least ten times. Antigen unknown. TCRdb independently ran MiXCR on the 5' RACE reads; one entry per CDR3 protein. The sample lists about 130,000 distinct CDR3 sequences, about 6.7% seen once, with around an eighth in the top ten. The receptor comes from a female donor with ankylosing spondylitis or in good health (not recorded which). The sample was blood, either unsorted or a sorted T cell fraction (not recorded which). The chain recombines TRBV4-3 with TRBJ1-1; D remains unclear. As DNA, the CDR3 is TGCGCCAGCAGCCAGGGCCTGTTCGGAATGACTGAAGCTTTCTTT. Residues: CASSQGLFGMTEAFF.